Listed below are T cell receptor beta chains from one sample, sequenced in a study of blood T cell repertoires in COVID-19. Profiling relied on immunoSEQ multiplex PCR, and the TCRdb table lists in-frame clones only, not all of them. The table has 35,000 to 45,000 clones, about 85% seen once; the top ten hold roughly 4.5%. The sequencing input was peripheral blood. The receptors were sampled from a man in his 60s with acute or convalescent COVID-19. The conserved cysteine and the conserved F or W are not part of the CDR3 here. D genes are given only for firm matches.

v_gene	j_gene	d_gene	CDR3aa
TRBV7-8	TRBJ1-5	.	ASSQLAALSNQPQH
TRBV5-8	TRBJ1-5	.	ATAGQSNQPQH
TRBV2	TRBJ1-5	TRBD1	ASRAGGAIQPQH
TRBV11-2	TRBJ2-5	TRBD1	ASSFTGEETQY
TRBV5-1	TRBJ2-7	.	ASSLGQEVYEQY
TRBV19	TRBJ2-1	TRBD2	ASSLHYSAGGYNEQF
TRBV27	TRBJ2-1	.	ASSPQGGSYNEQF
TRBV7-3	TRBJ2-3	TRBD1	ASSLGTGSSKQY
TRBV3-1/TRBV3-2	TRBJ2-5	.	ASSPQRQSSQETQY
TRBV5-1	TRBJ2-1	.	ASSLGLELDEQF
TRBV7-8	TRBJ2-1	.	ASSRKGLPGGNEQF
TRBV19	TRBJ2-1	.	ASSTREGVF
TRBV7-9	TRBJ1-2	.	ASSFGQGGIYGYT
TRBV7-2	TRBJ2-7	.	ASSPDWWLSYEQY
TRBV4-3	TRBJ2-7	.	ASSQAVFPLYEQY
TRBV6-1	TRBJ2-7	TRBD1	ASSEMTGPTYEQY
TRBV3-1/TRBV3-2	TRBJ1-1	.	ASSQNRGSGFTEAF
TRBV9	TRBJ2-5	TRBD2	ASSRGLAEETQY
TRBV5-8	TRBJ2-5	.	ASSFLTKTQY
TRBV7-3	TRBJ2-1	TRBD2	ASSKTSGSLNEQF
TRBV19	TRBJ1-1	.	ASSIVLQVMNTEAF
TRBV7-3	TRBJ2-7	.	ASSLGLSYEQY
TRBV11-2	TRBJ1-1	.	ASSLGAGIPAEAF
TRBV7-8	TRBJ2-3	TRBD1	ASSLMTGAYTDTQY
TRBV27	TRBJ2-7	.	ASSFTLGGQDYTYEQY
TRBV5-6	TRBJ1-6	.	ASSLGARRGGSPLH
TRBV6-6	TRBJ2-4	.	ASRGEAKNIQY
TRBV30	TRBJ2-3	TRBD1	AWLAGRTGSDTQY
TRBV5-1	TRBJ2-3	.	ASSFGGSTDTQY
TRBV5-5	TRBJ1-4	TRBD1	ASSSGDRTTNEKLF
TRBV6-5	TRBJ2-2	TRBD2	ASSYVGLADTGELF
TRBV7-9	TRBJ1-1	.	ASSSMGPANTEAF
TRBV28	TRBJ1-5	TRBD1	ATDAQQGRRQPQH
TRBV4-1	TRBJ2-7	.	ASSQDPGQYEQY
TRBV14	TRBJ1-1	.	ASSPYSTAAF
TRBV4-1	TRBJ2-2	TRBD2	ASSQGLAGELF
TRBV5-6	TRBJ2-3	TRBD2	ASSLSPSGGTGDTQY
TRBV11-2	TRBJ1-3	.	ASSPTGSLGDTIY
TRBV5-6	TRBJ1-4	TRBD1	ASSIPGQGDEKLF
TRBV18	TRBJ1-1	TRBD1	ASSQDTGVVAF
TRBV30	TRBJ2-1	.	AWSVQVNEQF
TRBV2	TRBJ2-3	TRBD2	ASSGAGGHTDTQY
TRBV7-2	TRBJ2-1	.	ASSPPPGGYNEQF
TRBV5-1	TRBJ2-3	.	ASSLFRAVDSSSTDTQY
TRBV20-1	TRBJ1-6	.	SASPSSYNSPLH
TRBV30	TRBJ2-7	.	AWLDFNSYEQY
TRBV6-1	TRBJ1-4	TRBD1	ASSENSLGQGKGKLF
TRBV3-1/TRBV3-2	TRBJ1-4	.	ASSHLPPSWGRTNEKLF
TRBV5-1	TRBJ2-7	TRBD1	ASSSRTGTGVQQY
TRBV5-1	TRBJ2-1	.	ASSQDDSSPSYNEQF
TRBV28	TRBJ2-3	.	ASRSGPADTQY
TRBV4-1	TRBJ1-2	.	ASSQRGGHYGYT
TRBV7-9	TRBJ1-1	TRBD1	ASTVGQGTEAF
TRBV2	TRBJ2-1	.	ASSEARMISYNEQF
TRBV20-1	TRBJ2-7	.	SASPSGKQY
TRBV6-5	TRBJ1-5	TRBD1	ASSLPKTGSQPQH
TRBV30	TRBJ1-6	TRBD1	AWSVGGDNSPLH